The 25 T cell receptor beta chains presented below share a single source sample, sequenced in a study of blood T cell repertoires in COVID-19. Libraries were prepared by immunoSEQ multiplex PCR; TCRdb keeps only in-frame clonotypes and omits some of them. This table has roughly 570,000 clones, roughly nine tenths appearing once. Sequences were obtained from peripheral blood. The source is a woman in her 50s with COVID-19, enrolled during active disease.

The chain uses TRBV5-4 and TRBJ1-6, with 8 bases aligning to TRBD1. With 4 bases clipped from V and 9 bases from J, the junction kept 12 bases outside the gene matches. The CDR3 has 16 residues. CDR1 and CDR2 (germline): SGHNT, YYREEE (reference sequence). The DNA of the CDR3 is TGTGCCAGCAGCACCGGGACAGGAGGAAGAGGTTCACCCCTCCACTTT. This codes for CASSTGTGGRGSPLHF.

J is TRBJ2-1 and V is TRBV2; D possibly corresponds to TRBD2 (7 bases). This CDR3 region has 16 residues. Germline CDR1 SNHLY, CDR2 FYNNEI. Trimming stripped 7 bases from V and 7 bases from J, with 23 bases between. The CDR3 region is CASMGGQADLKNEQFF. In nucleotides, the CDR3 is TGTGCCAGCATGGGGGGGCAAGCGGACCTTAAGAATGAGCAGTTCTTC. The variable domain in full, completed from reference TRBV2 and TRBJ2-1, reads EPEVTQTPSHQVTQMGQEVILRCVPISNHLYFYWYRQILGQKVEFLVSFYNNEISEKSEIFDDQFSVERPDGSNFTLKIRSTKLEDSAMYFCASMGGQADLKNEQFFGPGTRLTVL.

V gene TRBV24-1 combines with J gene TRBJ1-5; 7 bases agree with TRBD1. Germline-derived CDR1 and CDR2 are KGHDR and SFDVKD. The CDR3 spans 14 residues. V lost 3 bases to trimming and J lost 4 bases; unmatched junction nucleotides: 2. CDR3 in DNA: TGTGCCACCAGTGATGGGGACAGTAATCAGCCCCAGCATTTT. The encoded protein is CATSDGDSNQPQHF.

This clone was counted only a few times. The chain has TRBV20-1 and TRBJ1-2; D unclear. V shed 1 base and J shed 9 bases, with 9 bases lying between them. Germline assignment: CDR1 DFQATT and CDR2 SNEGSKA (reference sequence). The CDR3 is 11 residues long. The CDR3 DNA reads TGCAGTGCTAGAGCCGCTCTAAGCTACACCTTC. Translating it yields CSARAALSYTF.

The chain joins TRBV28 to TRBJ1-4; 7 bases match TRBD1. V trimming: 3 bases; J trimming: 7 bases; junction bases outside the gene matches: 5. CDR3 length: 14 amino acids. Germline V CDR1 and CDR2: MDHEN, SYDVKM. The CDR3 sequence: CASSFDRVGEKLFF. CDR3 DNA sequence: TGTGCCAGCAGTTTTGACAGGGTTGGTGAAAAACTGTTTTTT.

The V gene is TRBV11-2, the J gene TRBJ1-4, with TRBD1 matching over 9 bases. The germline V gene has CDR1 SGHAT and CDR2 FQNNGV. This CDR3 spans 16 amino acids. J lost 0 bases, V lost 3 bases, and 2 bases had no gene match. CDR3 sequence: CASSLDRGATNEKLFF. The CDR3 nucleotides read TGTGCCAGCAGCTTGGACAGGGGCGCAACTAATGAAAAACTGTTTTTT.

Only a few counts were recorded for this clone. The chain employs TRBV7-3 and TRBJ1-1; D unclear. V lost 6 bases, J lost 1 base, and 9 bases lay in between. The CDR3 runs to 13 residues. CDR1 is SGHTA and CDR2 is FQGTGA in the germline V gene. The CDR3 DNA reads TGTGCCAGCAGGGCCATCCGGAACACTGAAGCTTTCTTT. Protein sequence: CASRAIRNTEAFF.

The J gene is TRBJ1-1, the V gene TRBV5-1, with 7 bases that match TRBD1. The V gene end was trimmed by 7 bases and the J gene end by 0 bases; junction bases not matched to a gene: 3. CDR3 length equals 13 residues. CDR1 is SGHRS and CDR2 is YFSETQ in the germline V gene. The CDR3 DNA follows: TGCGCCAGCCACGACAGGGTGAACACTGAAGCTTTCTTT. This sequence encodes CASHDRVNTEAFF.

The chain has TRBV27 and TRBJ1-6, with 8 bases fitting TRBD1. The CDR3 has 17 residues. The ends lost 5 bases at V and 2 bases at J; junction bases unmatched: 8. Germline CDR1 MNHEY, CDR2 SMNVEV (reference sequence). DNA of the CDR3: TGTGCCAGCAGTCCCTGGACAGGGTCGGCCTATAATTCACCCCTCCACTTT. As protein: CASSPWTGSAYNSPLHF.

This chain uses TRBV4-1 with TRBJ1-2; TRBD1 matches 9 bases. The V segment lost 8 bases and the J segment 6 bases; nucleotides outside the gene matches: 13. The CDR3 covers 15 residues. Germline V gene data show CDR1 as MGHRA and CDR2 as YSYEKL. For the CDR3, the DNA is TGCGCCAGCGGGCCCGGACAGGGGAGTCTTGATGGCTACACCTTC. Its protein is CASGPGQGSLDGYTF.

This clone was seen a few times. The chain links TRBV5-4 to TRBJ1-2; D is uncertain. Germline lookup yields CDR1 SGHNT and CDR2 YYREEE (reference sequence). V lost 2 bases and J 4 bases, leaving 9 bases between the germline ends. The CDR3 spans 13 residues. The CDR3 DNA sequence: TGTGCCAGCAGCTTCCCCTCAGGCTATGGCTACACCTTC. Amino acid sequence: CASSFPSGYGYTF.

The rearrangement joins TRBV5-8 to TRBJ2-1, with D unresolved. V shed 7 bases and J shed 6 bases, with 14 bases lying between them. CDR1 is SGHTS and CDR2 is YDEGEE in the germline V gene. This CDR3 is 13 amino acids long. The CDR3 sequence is CASLPGRRNEQFF. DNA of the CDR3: TGTGCCAGCCTCCCAGGCAGGCGCAATGAGCAGTTCTTC.

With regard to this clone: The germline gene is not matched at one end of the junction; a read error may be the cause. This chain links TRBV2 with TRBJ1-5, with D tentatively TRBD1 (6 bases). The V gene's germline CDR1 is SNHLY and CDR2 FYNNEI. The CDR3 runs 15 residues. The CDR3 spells CASSEAQTGSQPQHF. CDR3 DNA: TGTGCCAGCAGCGAAGCCCAGACAGGTAGTCAGCCCCAGCATTTT.

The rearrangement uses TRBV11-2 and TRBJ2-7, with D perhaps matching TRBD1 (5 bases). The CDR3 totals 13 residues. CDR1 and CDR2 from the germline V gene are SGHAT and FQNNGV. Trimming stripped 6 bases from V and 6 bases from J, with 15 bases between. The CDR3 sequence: CASSLYDRGEQYF. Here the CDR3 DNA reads TGTGCCAGCAGTTTATATGATAGGGGCGAGCAGTACTTC. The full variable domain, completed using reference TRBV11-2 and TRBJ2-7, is EAGVAQSPRYKIIEKRQSVAFWCNPISGHATLYWYQQILGQGPKLLIQFQNNGVVDDSQLPKDRFSAERLKGVDSTLKIQPAKLEDSAVYLCASSLYDRGEQYFGPGTRLTVT.

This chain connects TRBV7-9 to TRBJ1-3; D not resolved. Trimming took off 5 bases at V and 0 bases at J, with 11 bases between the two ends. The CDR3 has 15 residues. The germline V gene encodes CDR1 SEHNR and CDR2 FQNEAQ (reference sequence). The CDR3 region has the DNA TGTGCCAGCAGCCCTTGGGCAGGCTCTGGAAACACCATATATTTT. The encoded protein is CASSPWAGSGNTIYF. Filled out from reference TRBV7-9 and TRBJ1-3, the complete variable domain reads DTGVSQNPRHKITKRGQNVTFRCDPISEHNRLYWYRQTLGQGPEFLTYFQNEAQLEKSRLLSDRFSAERPKGSFSTLEIQRTEQGDSAMYLCASSPWAGSGNTIYFGEGSWLTVV.

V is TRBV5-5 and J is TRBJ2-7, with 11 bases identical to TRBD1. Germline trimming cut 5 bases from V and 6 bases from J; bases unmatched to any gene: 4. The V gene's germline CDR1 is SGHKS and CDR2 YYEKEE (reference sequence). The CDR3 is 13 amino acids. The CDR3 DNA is TGTGCCAGCAGAAGGGGGACAGGGGGCGAGCAGTACTTC. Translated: CASRRGTGGEQYF.

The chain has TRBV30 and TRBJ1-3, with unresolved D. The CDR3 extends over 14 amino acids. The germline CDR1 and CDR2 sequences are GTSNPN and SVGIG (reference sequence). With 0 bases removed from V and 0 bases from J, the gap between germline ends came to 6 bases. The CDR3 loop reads CAWSVSSSGNTIYF. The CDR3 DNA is TGTGCCTGGAGTGTATCGAGCTCTGGAAACACCATATATTTT.

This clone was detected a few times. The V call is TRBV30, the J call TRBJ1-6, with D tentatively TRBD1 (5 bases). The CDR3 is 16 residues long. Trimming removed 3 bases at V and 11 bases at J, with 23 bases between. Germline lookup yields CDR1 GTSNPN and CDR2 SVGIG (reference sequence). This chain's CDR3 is CAWRLERDQYATPLHF. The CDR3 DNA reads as TGTGCCTGGAGGCTTGAGCGGGACCAATACGCTACACCCCTCCACTTT.

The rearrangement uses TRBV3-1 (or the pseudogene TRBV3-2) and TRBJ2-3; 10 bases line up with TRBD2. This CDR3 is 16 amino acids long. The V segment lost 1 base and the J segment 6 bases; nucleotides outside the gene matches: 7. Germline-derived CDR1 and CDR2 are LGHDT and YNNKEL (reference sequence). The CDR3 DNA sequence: TGTGCCAGCAGCCAAGGACCAGCGGGGGGGAGGGATACGCAGTATTTT. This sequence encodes CASSQGPAGGRDTQYF.

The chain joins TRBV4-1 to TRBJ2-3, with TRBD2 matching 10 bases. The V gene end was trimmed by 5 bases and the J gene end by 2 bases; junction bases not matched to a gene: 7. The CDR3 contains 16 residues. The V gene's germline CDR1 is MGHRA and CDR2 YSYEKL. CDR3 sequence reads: CASSFWTSGTTDTQYF. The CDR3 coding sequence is TGCGCCAGCAGCTTCTGGACTAGCGGTACCACAGATACGCAGTATTTT.

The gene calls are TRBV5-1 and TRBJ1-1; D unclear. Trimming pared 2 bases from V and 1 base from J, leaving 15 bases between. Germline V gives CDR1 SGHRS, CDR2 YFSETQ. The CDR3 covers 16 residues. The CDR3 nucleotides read TGCGCCAGCAGCTTACCCCCAGGAACTTCGAACACTGAAGCTTTCTTT. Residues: CASSLPPGTSNTEAFF. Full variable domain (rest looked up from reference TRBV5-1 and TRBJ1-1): KAGVTQTPRYLIKTRGQQVTLSCSPISGHRSVSWYQQTPGQGLQFLFEYFSETQRNKGNFPGRFSGRQFSNSRSEMNVSTLELGDSALYLCASSLPPGTSNTEAFFGQGTRLTVV.

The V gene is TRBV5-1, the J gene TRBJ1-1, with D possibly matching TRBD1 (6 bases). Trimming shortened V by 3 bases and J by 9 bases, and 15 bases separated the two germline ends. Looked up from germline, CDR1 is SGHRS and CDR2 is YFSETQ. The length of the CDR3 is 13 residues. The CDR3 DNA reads TGCGCCAGCAGCTACGAAGGGACATCCAAAGCTTTCTTT. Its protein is CASSYEGTSKAFF.

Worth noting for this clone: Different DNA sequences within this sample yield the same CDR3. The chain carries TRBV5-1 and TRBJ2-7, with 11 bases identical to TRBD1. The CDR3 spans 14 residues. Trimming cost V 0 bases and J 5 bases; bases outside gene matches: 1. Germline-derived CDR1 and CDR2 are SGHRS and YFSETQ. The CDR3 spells CASSLAGQGDEQYF. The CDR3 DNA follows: TGCGCCAGCAGCTTGGCGGGACAGGGGGACGAGCAGTACTTC.

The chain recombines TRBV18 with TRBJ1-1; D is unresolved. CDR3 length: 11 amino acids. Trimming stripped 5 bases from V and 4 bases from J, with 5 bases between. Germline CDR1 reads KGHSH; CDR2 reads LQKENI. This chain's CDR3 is CASSIFTEAFF. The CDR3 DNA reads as TGTGCCAGCTCAATATTCACTGAAGCTTTCTTT.

The DNA for the CDR3 is TGTGCCAGCTCACCAAGTGACAGGGTCAATCAGCCCCAGCATTTT. Translating gives CASSPSDRVNQPQHF. The rearrangement joins TRBV18 to TRBJ1-5; TRBD1 matches at 7 bases. V shed 2 bases and J 3 bases; nucleotides not matched to a gene: 4. The germline CDR1 and CDR2 sequences are KGHSH and LQKENI. This CDR3 comprises 15 residues.